The 31 T cell receptor beta chains reported below all come from one sample, sequenced in a study of shared clonotypes between healthy human individuals. Produced via immunoSEQ multiplex PCR; TCRdb's table is partial and in-frame only. The sample contains around 690,000 clones, 90% of which appear only once. Sequencing input: memory CD8+ T cells from PBMCs. Specified subset: CD45RO+ cells pooled with CCR7-negative TemRA cells. Source of these receptors: a man aged 18 to 30 in good health. Some clones in this sample may be carry-over from other donors' samples.

The rearrangement uses TRBV9 and TRBJ1-3; D is unclear. The CDR3 contains 16 residues. The ends were cut back, 0 bases at V and 0 bases at J, with 10 bases in the middle. Germline V lookup: CDR1 SGDLS, CDR2 YYNGEE. The CDR3 sequence: CASSVVGAGSGNTIYF. CDR3 DNA: TGTGCCAGCAGCGTAGTGGGCGCCGGCTCTGGAAACACCATATATTTT.

The chain has TRBV29-1 and TRBJ1-2; no clear D. The CDR3 consists of 13 residues. CDR1 SQVTM and CDR2 ANQGSEA come from the germline V gene. CDR3 region: CTGWFRRKYGYTF. CDR3 nucleotides: TGCACCGGATGGTTTCGGCGGAAATATGGCTACACCTTC.

The gene calls are TRBV7-9 and TRBJ2-1, with 7 bases fitting TRBD2. The CDR3 loop spans 13 amino acids. The ends lost 5 bases at V and 15 bases at J; junction bases unmatched: 13. CDR1 is SEHNR, CDR2 FQNEAQ, per germline (reference sequence). The CDR3, as DNA: TGTGCCAGCAGCCAAACTCGTCAGGGAGGGCCGTTCTTC. Encoded protein: CASSQTRQGGPFF.

The rearrangement joins TRBV10-3 to TRBJ2-1, with 7 nucleotides matching TRBD2. V was clipped by 5 bases and J by 4 bases; unmatched bases: 5. Germline CDR1 ENHRY, CDR2 SYGVKD. This CDR3 region has 14 residues. CDR3 loop: CAISTSDLYNEQFF. DNA for the CDR3: TGTGCCATCAGTACTAGCGACCTGTACAATGAGCAGTTCTTC.

Only one count was recorded for this clone. The chain uses TRBV12-5 and TRBJ1-2, with a tentative D call TRBD1 (6 bases). Germline loops: CDR1 LGHNT, CDR2 FRNRAP. The CDR3 loop spans 16 amino acids. V gave up 1 base and J gave up 8 bases, with 20 bases separating them. The DNA for the CDR3 is TGTGCTAGTGGTTTGGCCGCGTTAGAGGGGGGCTACGGCTACACCTTC. Its translation: CASGLAALEGGYGYTF.

This clone was detected once. The chain links TRBV15 to TRBJ1-5; TRBD1 aligns across 9 bases. CDR1 and CDR2 from the germline V gene are LNHNV and YYDKDF (reference sequence). The CDR3 extends over 15 amino acids. V shed 4 bases, J shed 4 bases, and the junction held 5 bases outside the gene matches. CDR3 sequence reads: CATSNGQGRNQPQHF. The DNA for the CDR3 is TGTGCCACCAGCAACGGACAGGGGAGGAATCAGCCCCAGCATTTT.

The chain combines TRBV7-9 with TRBJ1-2; a weak D match, TRBD1 (5 bases). The germline CDR1 and CDR2 sequences are SEHNR and FQNEAQ (reference sequence). Trimming stripped 7 bases from V and 6 bases from J, with 15 bases between. The CDR3 is 13 residues long. CDR3 nucleotide sequence: TGTGCCAGCACTATTCTGGCAGGGAATGGCTACACCTTC. Translated, it gives CASTILAGNGYTF.

The chain carries TRBV28 and TRBJ1-2; no clear D. The CDR3 totals 13 residues. V was pared by 3 bases and J by 5 bases, with 10 bases between. Germline V gene data show CDR1 as MDHEN and CDR2 as SYDVKM. The CDR3 loop reads CASSFVPGYGYTF. DNA for the CDR3: TGTGCCAGCAGTTTCGTCCCTGGGTATGGCTACACCTTC.

The chain links TRBV28 to TRBJ1-2; TRBD1 might be the D (6 bases). CDR3 length equals 15 residues. Trimming left V 8 bases short and J 1 base short, with 17 bases between. CDR1 and CDR2 (germline): MDHEN, SYDVKM. The CDR3: CASLSLQGLNYGYTF. In nucleotides, the CDR3 is TGTGCCAGCCTCAGTTTACAGGGCCTTAACTATGGCTACACCTTC.

The chain uses TRBV6-5 and TRBJ2-7; 7 bases agree with TRBD2. The germline CDR1 and CDR2 sequences are MNHEY and SVGAGI. J gave up 6 bases and V 6 bases, and 8 bases lay outside the gene matches. The CDR3 is 13 amino acids. CDR3 bases: TGTGCCAGCAGGGCTAGCGGAGCCTCCGAGCAGTACTTC. Translated: CASRASGASEQYF.

The chain couples TRBV27 to TRBJ2-3; D is undetermined. Trimming took off 10 bases at V and 5 bases at J, with 10 bases between the two ends. Germline V CDR1 and CDR2: MNHEY, SMNVEV (reference sequence). This CDR3 contains 11 residues. CDR3 DNA: TGTGCCATCTCACATGGAGATACGCAGTATTTT. It is translated as CAISHGDTQYF.

V gene TRBV7-9 combines with J gene TRBJ2-1, with TRBD1 as a possible D gene (6 bases). Trimming removed 7 bases from V and 6 bases from J, with 19 bases in between. Germline CDR1 SEHNR, CDR2 FQNEAQ (reference sequence). The CDR3 extends over 15 amino acids. This chain's CDR3 is CASIGTNPTRNEQFF. As DNA, the CDR3 is TGTGCCAGCATCGGGACAAACCCCACGCGCAATGAGCAGTTCTTC.

This chain links TRBV4-1 with TRBJ1-2, with unresolved D. The CDR3 contains 13 residues. Trimming stripped 1 base from V and 8 bases from J, with 11 bases between. Looked up from germline, CDR1 is MGHRA and CDR2 is YSYEKL. CDR3 region: CASSQVLLQGYTF. CDR3 nucleotide sequence: TGCGCCAGCAGCCAAGTTCTTTTGCAGGGCTACACCTTC.

V usage is TRBV25-1 and J usage is TRBJ2-7; the D gene could be TRBD1 or TRBD2 (6 bases each). Germline V gene data show CDR1 as MGHDK and CDR2 as SYGVNS. This CDR3 has 17 amino acids. V lost 0 bases to trimming and J lost 0 bases, with 15 bases between them. The CDR3 nucleotides are TGTGCCAGCAGTGAATACGGAGGGACAAACAGCTCCTACGAGCAGTACTTC. Translating gives CASSEYGGTNSSYEQYF.

The rearrangement links TRBV30 to TRBJ1-3; weak D call: TRBD1 (5 bases). The V gene's germline CDR1 is GTSNPN and CDR2 SVGIG (reference sequence). The V and J ends lost 6 bases and 0 bases respectively, with 12 bases between them. The CDR3 contains 14 residues. The CDR3 is CACGTSASGNTIYF. DNA of the CDR3: TGTGCCTGTGGGACCAGTGCCTCTGGAAACACCATATATTTT. Together with reference TRBV30 and TRBJ1-3, the CDR3 gives the full variable domain: SQTIHQWPATLVQPVGSPLSLECTVEGTSNPNLYWYRQAAGRGLQLLFYSVGIGQISSEVPQNLSASRPQDRQFILSSKKLLLSDSGFYLCACGTSASGNTIYFGEGSWLTVV.

CDR3 sequence (DNA): TGTGCCAGCACCCTCGAAGGGGCGGGAGGTAGGAATGAGCAGTTCTTC. This translates into CASTLEGAGGRNEQFF. The V and J genes are TRBV2 and TRBJ2-1, with 8 bases lining up with TRBD2. CDR1 and CDR2 (germline): SNHLY, FYNNEI. Trimming took 7 bases from V and 7 from J; bases not matched to a gene: 15. The CDR3 loop spans 16 amino acids.

V gene TRBV18 combines with J gene TRBJ2-7; possible D gene TRBD1, 6 bases. The V gene lost 2 bases and the J gene lost 13 bases, with 27 bases spanning the gap. The CDR3 is made up of 16 amino acids. Germline CDR1 and CDR2: KGHSH and LQKENI. The CDR3 DNA follows: TGTGCCAGCTCACCAGACATTCAAACCCCCGGGACACCAGAATACTTC. This encodes CASSPDIQTPGTPEYF.

The chain has TRBV7-6 and TRBJ1-2; D is uncertain. There are 17 residues in the CDR3. Trimming removed 5 bases at V and 0 bases at J, with 19 bases between. The germline CDR1 and CDR2 sequences are SGHVS and FNYEAQ. In nucleotides, the CDR3 is TGTGCCAGCAGCCCCATCTGGGCTTCAAACCCTAACTATGGCTACACCTTC. Protein: CASSPIWASNPNYGYTF.

The rearrangement uses TRBV27 and TRBJ2-1; TRBD2 aligns across 14 bases. The CDR3 contains 17 residues. Germline V CDR1 and CDR2: MNHEY, SMNVEV (reference sequence). The J segment lost 3 bases and the V segment lost 0 bases, leaving 1 base of the junction unmatched. CDR3 nucleotides: TGTGCCAGCAGTTTATCGACTAGCGGGGGGGTCTACAATGAGCAGTTCTTC. Its protein is CASSLSTSGGVYNEQFF.

This clone is a singleton in its sample. At the DNA level, this CDR3 is encoded by other sequences in the same sample as well. This sequence joins TRBV27 and TRBJ2-2; D is unclear. The CDR3 is made up of 13 amino acids. Germline loops: CDR1 MNHEY, CDR2 SMNVEV (reference sequence). V was pared by 3 bases and J by 6 bases, with 8 bases between. CDR3 region: CASSFLGSGELFF. The CDR3 DNA sequence: TGTGCCAGCAGTTTCTTGGGGTCCGGGGAGCTGTTTTTT.

The rearrangement links TRBV6-1 to TRBJ2-1; 10 bases map to TRBD1. Trimming removed 5 bases from V and 3 bases from J; junction bases left unmatched: 4. Germline V gene lookup returns CDR1 MNHNS and CDR2 SASEGT. The CDR3 length is 15 residues. For the CDR3, the DNA is TGTGCCAGCAGTACCGGGACAGGGGACTACAATGAGCAGTTCTTC. This sequence encodes CASSTGTGDYNEQFF.

The chain employs TRBV14 and TRBJ2-5, with 11 bases identical to TRBD2. Trimming removed 1 base from V and 2 bases from J; junction bases left unmatched: 3. Germline CDR1 is SGHDN and CDR2 is FVKESK. The CDR3 loop spans 16 amino acids. The CDR3 nucleotides are TGTGCCAGCAGCCAAGGTCGACTAGCGGGGCAAGAGACCCAGTACTTC. This translates into CASSQGRLAGQETQYF. The full variable domain, with the rest looked up from reference TRBV14 and TRBJ2-5, is EAGVTQFPSHSVIEKGQTVTLRCDPISGHDNLYWYRRVMGKEIKFLLHFVKESKQDESGMPNNRFLAERTGGTYSTLKVQPAELEDSGVYFCASSQGRLAGQETQYFGPGTRLLVL.

This clone was seen once. V and J are TRBV9 and TRBJ2-1, with 7 bases lining up with TRBD2. V was clipped by 4 bases and J by 9 bases; unmatched bases: 16. Per germline, CDR1 SGDLS and CDR2 YYNGEE. This CDR3 has 16 amino acids. The chain's CDR3 is CASSSDRDYAESEQFF. Written as DNA, the CDR3 is TGTGCCAGCAGCTCCGACCGGGACTACGCCGAGAGTGAGCAGTTCTTC. Based on the CDR3 plus reference TRBV9 and TRBJ2-1, the full variable domain is DSGVTQTPKHLITATGQRVTLRCSPRSGDLSVYWYQQSLDQGLQFLIQYYNGEERAKGNILERFSAQQFPDLHSELNLSSLELGDSALYFCASSSDRDYAESEQFFGPGTRLTVL.

This rearrangement joins TRBV28 to TRBJ1-5; D gene unclear. V lost 6 bases to trimming and J lost 9 bases, with 21 bases between them. CDR3 length equals 15 residues. Germline V CDR1 and CDR2: MDHEN, SYDVKM. CDR3 loop: CASSSPQYAEGPQHF. In nucleotides, the CDR3 is TGTGCCAGCAGCTCCCCCCAATACGCCGAGGGGCCCCAGCATTTT.

The V call is TRBV28, the J call TRBJ2-5; TRBD2 agrees at 12 bases. From germline, CDR1 is MDHEN and CDR2 SYDVKM. The CDR3 loop spans 16 amino acids. V shed 2 bases and J 3 bases; nucleotides not matched to a gene: 4. The CDR3 DNA is TGTGCCAGCAGTTTAGCTAGCGGGAGGGTTGAAGAGACCCAGTACTTC. Amino acids: CASSLASGRVEETQYF.

The rearrangement links TRBV28 to TRBJ1-2; D is ambiguous. CDR3 size: 11 residues. Germline V lookup: CDR1 MDHEN, CDR2 SYDVKM. The CDR3 protein is CITHGNYGYTF. CDR3 sequence (DNA): TGTATTACACATGGGAACTATGGCTACACCTTC.

The chain recombines TRBV27 with TRBJ1-3; no clear D gene. Trimming removed 4 bases from V and 3 bases from J, with 7 bases in between. Germline loops: CDR1 MNHEY, CDR2 SMNVEV (reference sequence). The CDR3 covers 13 residues. Written as DNA, the CDR3 is TGTGCCAGCAGTTCCGCGGGTGGAAACACCATATATTTT. Amino acid sequence: CASSSAGGNTIYF.

The rearrangement joins TRBV19 to TRBJ2-7; D uncertain. This CDR3 has 15 amino acids. The V gene lost 8 bases and the J gene lost 4 bases, with 21 bases spanning the gap. From germline, CDR1 is LNHDA and CDR2 SQIVND (reference sequence). CDR3 sequence: CASSSSPDGLYEQYF. CDR3 coding DNA: TGTGCCAGTTCCTCTTCTCCCGACGGCTTATACGAGCAGTACTTC. The full variable domain, with the rest looked up from reference TRBV19 and TRBJ2-7, is DGGITQSPKYLFRKEGQNVTLSCEQNLNHDAMYWYRQDPGQGLRLIYYSQIVNDFQKGDIAEGYSVSREKKESFPLTVTSAQKNPTAFYLCASSSSPDGLYEQYFGPGTRLTVT.

The chain links TRBV9 to TRBJ2-7; D remains ambiguous. This CDR3 has 15 amino acids. The V gene's germline CDR1 is SGDLS and CDR2 YYNGEE. With 0 bases removed from V and 3 bases from J, the gap between germline ends came to 13 bases. The CDR3 is CASSVAPGPDYEQYF. CDR3 coding DNA: TGTGCCAGCAGCGTAGCCCCCGGGCCGGACTACGAGCAGTACTTC.

The genes are TRBV2 and TRBJ2-5, with 8 bases identical to TRBD2. CDR3 length equals 16 residues. J was trimmed by 2 bases and V by 2 bases; bases with no gene match: 7. The germline gives CDR1 SNHLY, CDR2 FYNNEI. The CDR3 protein is CASSEFFSGNQETQYF. For the CDR3, the DNA is TGTGCCAGCAGTGAATTTTTTAGCGGGAATCAAGAGACCCAGTACTTC.

This chain connects TRBV6-6 to TRBJ2-7, with D possibly being TRBD1 or TRBD2 (5 bases each). Trimming shortened V by 7 bases and J by 2 bases, and 12 bases separated the two germline ends. Germline values: CDR1 MNHNY, CDR2 SVGAGI (reference sequence). The CDR3 has 13 residues. CDR3 residues: CASTPGPAYEQYF. The DNA of the CDR3 is TGTGCCAGCACCCCGGGGCCCGCCTACGAGCAGTACTTC.